This T cell receptor beta chain was profiled in a study of early stage breast cancer tumors. In the study overall: Of some 16 invasive breast tumors, approximately 11 were hormone receptor-positive, HER2-negative. Whole-study results and caveats: Most shared enriched TCRB sequences were commonly generated ones.

With respect to this clone: The target antigen is unknown.

This table comes from immunoSEQ multiplex PCR, and its TCRdb copy is limited to in-frame clones, with some not included. Of 44,000 or so clones in the sample, about 80% were seen once. Per the germline V gene, CDR1 is SGHNT and CDR2 is YYREEE (reference sequence). Germline trimming cut 4 bases from V and 0 bases from J; bases unmatched to any gene: 5. This CDR3 is 16 amino acids long. Sample: blood. This TCR derives from a person aged 45 to 59 with breast cancer. The chain is built from TRBV5-4 and TRBJ2-4, with 9 bases that match TRBD1. The DNA for the CDR3 is TGTGCCAGCAGCCTCCGGACAGGGGAAGCCAAAAACATTCAGTACTTC. Translating gives CASSLRTGEAKNIQYF.